The clone carrying this T cell receptor beta chain was counted a few times. Germline is not matched at one junction end, which may reflect a read error. This specimen belongs to a study of Graves' ophthalmopathy and Graves' hyperthyroidism. This CDR3 is built from 12 residues. CDR1 and CDR2 from the germline V gene are SQVTM and ANQGSEA. RNA transcripts were the template, and TCR beta CDR3 regions were amplified from them. Scientists carried out first-round RT-PCR using HTBI primers and then a second-round multiplex PCR. MiXCR, applied by TCRdb to the multiplex PCR reads, yields one record per CDR3 protein. The table lists 300,000 to 400,000 distinct CDR3 sequences, approximately 18% of them singletons. The hyperthyroidism patients had a new diagnosis of under 2 months' duration and were aged 18 to 65.

Sequencing was performed on peripheral blood. The sequence was collected from an adult woman with stable Graves' hyperthyroidism. V and J are TRBV29-1 and TRBJ2-4; either TRBD1 or TRBD2 may fit D (5 bases each). For the CDR3, the DNA is TGCAGCGTTGTTTCTGAGGGGAGCATTAAGTACTTC. Residues: CSVVSEGSIKYF.